The rows below give T cell receptor beta chains drawn from one sample of a study of control samples from healthy donors and cancer patients. TCRdb's copy holds only in-frame clones and misses some; the assay was immunoSEQ multiplex PCR. The sample has about 54,000 clones, around 97% seen once; the top ten hold about 1.9%. Sequencing input: blood. Receptors originate from a woman aged 25 to 39 in good health. Both conserved end residues are part of each CDR3. The D gene is left open where the match is weak. Some rows mark clone size as missing; the rest say once, few, many or name a class of expanded clone.

TRBJ2-5	TRBV15	once	.	CATSRVIMRGAPQETQYF	TGTGCCACCAGCAGAGTAATAATGAGGGGGGCCCCACAAGAGACCCAGTACTTC
TRBJ2-7	TRBV11-1	.	TRBD2	CASSPGTSLKRYF	TGTGCCAGCAGCCCTGGGACTAGTTTGAAAAGGTACTTC
TRBJ1-2	TRBV5-6	.	.	CASSLGQGRNYGYTF	TGTGCCAGCAGCTTGGGGCAGGGCCGTAACTATGGCTACACCTTC
TRBJ2-7	TRBV9	.	.	CASSVDLENYEQYF	TGTGCCAGCAGCGTAGATCTGGAAAACTACGAGCAGTACTTC
TRBJ2-7	TRBV28	.	.	CASRITGFSYEQYF	TGTGCCAGCAGGATTACAGGTTTCTCCTACGAGCAGTACTTC
TRBJ1-1	TRBV6-1	.	TRBD1	CASSEQGVWNTEAFF	TGTGCCAGCAGTGAACAGGGGGTATGGAACACTGAAGCTTTCTTT
TRBJ2-1	TRBV4-1	once	.	CASSHQVGEQFF	TGCGCCAGCAGCCATCAAGTGGGGGAGCAGTTCTTC
TRBJ1-1	TRBV6-4	.	.	CASSEQGNTEAFF	TGTGCCAGCAGTGAACAGGGGAACACTGAAGCTTTCTTT
TRBJ2-3	TRBV4-1	.	.	CASSLTQGPGDTQYF	TGCGCCAGCAGCCTGACGCAGGGCCCTGGGGATACGCAGTATTTT
TRBJ2-7	TRBV1	few	.	CTSSQEASYEQYF	TGCACCAGCAGCCAAGAAGCATCCTACGAGCAGTACTTC
TRBJ2-7	TRBV2	.	TRBD2	CASSGGLASSYEQYF	TGTGCCAGCAGCGGTGGACTAGCGAGCTCCTACGAGCAGTACTTC
TRBJ1-5	TRBV28	.	.	CASSPELSLPQHF	TGTGCCAGCAGTCCCGAACTTTCCCTACCCCAGCATTTT
TRBJ1-4	TRBV9	once	.	CASSVGWGTNEKLFF	TGTGCCAGCAGCGTAGGCTGGGGGACTAATGAAAAACTGTTTTTT
TRBJ2-1	TRBV2	.	.	CASKAAAGRFPEQFF	TGTGCCAGTAAAGCGGCGGCGGGACGCTTTCCTGAGCAGTTCTTC
TRBJ1-2	TRBV28	.	.	CASSYRVKDGYTF	TGTGCCAGCAGTTACAGGGTGAAGGATGGCTACACCTTC
TRBJ2-5	TRBV6-1	.	.	CASSDSDGGGETQYF	TGTGCCAGCAGTGATTCTGACGGGGGCGGAGAGACCCAGTACTTC
TRBJ2-2	TRBV13	.	TRBD2	CASSLATSGKAGELFF	TGTGCCAGCAGCTTAGCGACTAGCGGGAAGGCCGGGGAGCTGTTTTTT
TRBJ2-1	TRBV5-6	.	TRBD2	CASSLDSSGRSNEQFF	TGTGCCAGCAGCTTGGATTCTAGCGGGAGGTCTAATGAGCAGTTCTTC
TRBJ2-1	TRBV3-1/TRBV3-2	.	TRBD1	CASSTGTAEIYNEQFF	TGTGCCAGCAGCACAGGGACAGCTGAGATTTACAATGAGCAGTTCTTC
TRBJ2-2	TRBV15	.	.	CATSRLAANTGELFF	TGTGCCACCAGCAGACTAGCAGCGAACACCGGGGAGCTGTTTTTT
TRBJ1-5	TRBV19	.	.	CASSMIEGTGYSNQPQHF	TGTGCCAGTAGTATGATTGAAGGCACAGGTTATAGCAATCAGCCCCAGCATTTT
TRBJ2-1	TRBV4-2	.	.	CASSQGSEGYNEQFF	TGTGCCAGCAGCCAAGGGAGCGAGGGGTACAATGAGCAGTTCTTC
TRBJ1-2	TRBV28	.	.	CASQDGYRGYTF	TGTGCCAGCCAGGACGGGTATCGGGGCTACACCTTC
TRBJ2-3	TRBV28	once	.	CASGTGSRADTQYF	TGTGCCAGCGGTACAGGGTCGAGGGCAGATACGCAGTATTTT
TRBJ2-4	TRBV28	.	TRBD2	CASSLNRGREGNIQYF	TGTGCCAGCAGTTTAAATCGGGGCAGGGAGGGGAACATTCAGTACTTC
TRBJ2-5	TRBV10-3	.	TRBD1	CAISEARARGPETQYF	TGTGCCATCAGTGAGGCGAGGGCCAGGGGGCCGGAGACCCAGTACTTC
TRBJ1-1	TRBV7-2	.	.	CASSPGRTEAFF	TGTGCCAGCAGCCCTGGGCGGACTGAAGCTTTCTTT
TRBJ2-3	TRBV20-1	.	.	CSASWDTQYF	TGCAGTGCTAGCTGGGATACGCAGTATTTT
TRBJ2-1	TRBV7-7	.	TRBD2	CASSPSGSSYNEQFF	TGTGCTAGCAGCCCTAGCGGGAGCTCCTACAATGAGCAGTTCTTC